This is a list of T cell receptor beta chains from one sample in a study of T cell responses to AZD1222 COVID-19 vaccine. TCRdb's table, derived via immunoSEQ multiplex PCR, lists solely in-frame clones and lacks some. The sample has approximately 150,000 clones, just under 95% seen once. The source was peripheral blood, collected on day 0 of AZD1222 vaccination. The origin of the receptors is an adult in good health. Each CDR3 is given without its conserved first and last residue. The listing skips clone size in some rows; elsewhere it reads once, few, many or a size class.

ASRDRHEQY	TRBV7-9	TRBJ2-7	NA
ASDSGQGRNEKLF	TRBV2	TRBJ1-4	NA
ASSSTRTGRNTEAF	TRBV6-2/TRBV6-3	TRBJ1-1	NA
ASSSRDRAYEQY	TRBV7-3	TRBJ2-7	NA
ASSDSGLAIQETQY	TRBV7-2	TRBJ2-5	NA
ASSPRGVSYEQY	TRBV7-9	TRBJ2-7	NA
ASSPWRGENYGYT	TRBV19	TRBJ1-2	NA
SVESRGGSGSWDTQY	TRBV29-1	TRBJ2-3	NA
ATRTTNYGYT	TRBV15	TRBJ1-2	NA
ASRPRDRENLAYEQY	TRBV2	TRBJ2-7	NA
ASSLGGAKNTEAF	TRBV28	TRBJ1-1	NA
AWSAGRIGTEAF	TRBV30	TRBJ1-1	once
ASSETGDLNYGYT	TRBV7-9	TRBJ1-2	NA
ASSQVEIIEQF	TRBV4-2	TRBJ2-1	NA
ASSDPYAGLADNHTDTQY	TRBV9	TRBJ2-3	NA
ASSQDRETVGDGYT	TRBV4-3	TRBJ1-2	NA
ASSQDGLVTEQY	TRBV4-3	TRBJ2-7	NA
ASSLGQGNTEAF	TRBV18	TRBJ1-1	once
ASSAGDQGPYGYT	TRBV7-9	TRBJ1-2	once
ASSMGLTRTVEKLF	TRBV19	TRBJ1-4	NA
ASSWDTEVSQPQH	TRBV19	TRBJ1-5	NA
ASSMDDGRQPQH	TRBV5-6	TRBJ1-5	NA
ASSLGDYNNEQF	TRBV5-1	TRBJ2-1	NA
ASSLVQGEGYT	TRBV19	TRBJ1-2	NA
ASSLPSKHYEQY	TRBV28	TRBJ2-7	NA
ASSADLLRALGPTEAF	TRBV2	TRBJ1-1	NA
ASTGSAGDTEAF	TRBV5-6	TRBJ1-1	NA
ASSQAAGEQF	TRBV7-6	TRBJ2-1	NA
ASSSNGLVGYT	TRBV25-1	TRBJ1-2	NA
ASSPTPRQGAGYT	TRBV7-2	TRBJ1-2	NA
ASSQVGGSYNSPLH	TRBV4-2	TRBJ1-6	once
ASSEALTGVTGELF	TRBV2	TRBJ2-2	once
ASRGQGVWYGYT	TRBV28	TRBJ1-2	NA
ASSLGAGIRAAEAF	TRBV11-2	TRBJ1-1	NA
ASSSPPGLAGGITDTQY	TRBV7-6	TRBJ2-3	NA
ASSATSYNEQF	TRBV5-1	TRBJ2-1	NA
ASRNGQGGNQPQH	TRBV28	TRBJ1-5	NA
ATSLGQGGYNEQF	TRBV15	TRBJ2-1	NA
ASSGTRGTQPQH	TRBV19	TRBJ1-5	NA
ASGWTGGLGYT	TRBV12-3/TRBV12-4	TRBJ1-2	once
ASGLSRQPQH	TRBV12-5	TRBJ1-5	once
ASRLLLAGVRPSSYNEQF	TRBV2	TRBJ2-1	NA
ASSVAKPTTPSYNEQF	TRBV9	TRBJ2-1	once
ASSLGTGGGNTEAF	TRBV5-1	TRBJ1-1	once
ASSFQGTAGANVLT	TRBV5-6	TRBJ2-6	NA
SVLLALTETSNYGYT	TRBV29-1	TRBJ1-2	NA
ASSEAGHRVGNTIY	TRBV2	TRBJ1-3	NA
SVQNRQGGNTGELF	TRBV29-1	TRBJ2-2	NA
AWAGNGYT	TRBV30	TRBJ1-2	NA
ASNLGQKGEKLF	TRBV7-2	TRBJ1-4	NA
ASSLAGQYNEQF	TRBV11-1	TRBJ2-1	NA
SASSPISGNTIY	TRBV20-1	TRBJ1-3	NA
ASSFGQGEFRFDGYT	TRBV5-5	TRBJ1-2	once
ASSPGLDTQY	TRBV7-8	TRBJ2-3	NA
ASSHNVASGFYGYT	TRBV14	TRBJ1-2	NA
ASKGGDSLNTEAF	TRBV5-1	TRBJ1-1	NA
ASSQARGGYGYT	TRBV3-1/TRBV3-2	TRBJ1-2	NA
ASSDLAGSSTDTQY	TRBV7-9	TRBJ2-3	NA
ASSPLGTGGMNTEAF	TRBV18	TRBJ1-1	few
ASSVEGNINNEQF	TRBV9	TRBJ2-1	NA